Shown below are 17 T cell receptor beta chains from a single sample sequenced in a study of CD8 T cells in ankylosing spondylitis. General study results and limits: A TCR beta motif of fewer than ten highly homologous variants seemed to mark ankylosing spondylitis blood.

These TCRs' antigens remain unknown. Each CDR3 protein gets one entry after TCRdb re-called the 5' RACE reads with MiXCR. This table has around 890,000 distinct CDR3 sequences, roughly 10% appearing once. The sequenced sample was blood, either unsorted or a sorted T cell fraction (not recorded which). The receptor set was obtained from a male donor with ankylosing spondylitis.

A few counts support this clonotype. The V call is TRBV6-5, the J call TRBJ2-3; 8 positions agree with TRBD2. Germline lookup yields CDR1 MNHEY and CDR2 SVGAGI. The CDR3 is 16 amino acids. V dropped 0 bases and J dropped 1; count of bases not matched to a gene: 3. The CDR3 nucleotides are TGTGCCAGCAGTTACTCGACAGCGGGAGGCACAGATACGCAGTATTTT. This gives the protein CASSYSTAGGTDTQYF.

With regard to this clonotype: A much larger clone lies one base from this, so it may be a read error. The chain has TRBV29-1 and TRBJ2-7; no reliable D call. CDR3 size: 13 residues. Germline V gene lookup returns CDR1 SQVTM and CDR2 ANQGSEA. V lost 7 bases, J lost 1 base, and 14 bases lay in between. Written as DNA, the CDR3 is TGCAGCGGGGATGACTCGAGGTCCTACGAGCAGTACTTC. It specifies CSGDDSRSYEQYF.

In its sample, this clonotype was seen many times. The V call is TRBV27, the J call TRBJ1-2; the match to TRBD1 covers 12 bases. CDR1 is MNHEY and CDR2 is SMNVEV in the germline V gene (reference sequence). The V gene end was trimmed by 5 bases and the J gene end by 4 bases; junction bases not matched to a gene: 8. The CDR3 is made up of 16 amino acids. The chain's CDR3 is CASSRYRDRGPYGYTF. In DNA form, the CDR3 reads TGTGCCAGCAGTCGCTACCGGGACAGGGGGCCCTATGGCTACACCTTC.

The CDR3 nucleotides are TGTGCCAGCAGCTTCAACAGAAATCAGCCCCAGCATTTT. Protein sequence: CASSFNRNQPQHF. The rearrangement joins TRBV7-6 to TRBJ1-5, with D unresolved. The CDR3 covers 13 residues. Per the germline V gene, CDR1 is SGHVS and CDR2 is FNYEAQ. Trimming took off 3 bases at V and 4 bases at J, with 7 bases between the two ends.

This clonotype was detected a few times. The V and J genes are TRBV5-1 and TRBJ2-7, with D perhaps TRBD1 or TRBD2 (5 bases each). The V end lost 5 bases, the J end lost 1 base, and 19 bases lay between the germline ends. The germline V gene has CDR1 SGHRS and CDR2 YFSETQ. This CDR3 spans 16 amino acids. The CDR3 spells CASRPSGGDGSYEQYF. The CDR3 DNA is TGCGCCAGCAGACCCTCTGGGGGAGACGGATCCTACGAGCAGTACTTC.

This clonotype was observed at least ten times. The rearrangement links TRBV7-8 to TRBJ2-1; D call uncertain. The CDR3 runs 16 residues. V lost 1 base, J lost 4 bases, and 14 bases lay in between. The germline CDR1 and CDR2 sequences are SGHVS and FQNEAQ. The CDR3 DNA reads as TGTGCCAGCAGCTTAGTGGTCGGGTTTGAATACAATGAGCAGTTCTTC. This codes for CASSLVVGFEYNEQFF.

This clonotype was detected ten times or more. The CDR3 coding sequence is TGCAGTGCTAGAGCTGGGTCAGGCAATCAGCCCCAGCATTTT. It specifies CSARAGSGNQPQHF. The chain employs TRBV20-1 and TRBJ1-5; no reliable D call. Germline loops: CDR1 DFQATT, CDR2 SNEGSKA (reference sequence). The CDR3 loop spans 14 amino acids. V was shortened by 1 base and J by 2 bases, with 9 bases between the two germline ends.

This chain connects TRBV20-1 to TRBJ1-2, with 8 bases that match TRBD1. Germline CDR1 and CDR2: DFQATT and SNEGSKA (reference sequence). Trimming removed 7 bases from V and 4 bases from J; junction bases left unmatched: 11. CDR3 length equals 14 residues. This chain's CDR3 is CSVSSTGDPYGYTF. CDR3 DNA sequence: TGCAGTGTCTCCTCGACAGGGGACCCCTATGGCTACACCTTC.

This clonotype was counted ten times or more. The chain has TRBV29-1 and TRBJ2-3; D might be TRBD1 (5 bases). This CDR3 contains 12 residues. The V gene's germline CDR1 is SQVTM and CDR2 ANQGSEA. With 4 bases removed from V and 3 bases from J, the gap between germline ends came to 8 bases. In DNA, the CDR3 is TGCAGCGTTGGGGGCTGGACAGATACGCAGTATTTT. Protein sequence: CSVGGWTDTQYF.

This chain links TRBV12-3 or TRBV12-4 with TRBJ2-5, with 16 bases that match TRBD2. This CDR3 is built from 16 residues. Losses at the gene ends were 6 bases for V and 2 bases for J; bases not matched to a gene: 3. CDR3 residues: CASRPGLAGGQETQYF. CDR3 in DNA: TGTGCCAGCAGGCCGGGACTAGCGGGGGGGCAAGAGACCCAGTACTTC.

This clonotype came up many times. This sequence joins TRBV29-1 and TRBJ2-7; 9 nucleotides line up with TRBD2. Germline V CDR1 and CDR2: SQVTM, ANQGSEA. The CDR3 has 17 amino acids. Trimming removed 4 bases from V and 2 bases from J; junction bases left unmatched: 15. This CDR3 reads CSVGGLAGGPGTYEQYF. The DNA of the CDR3 is TGCAGCGTTGGGGGGTTGGCGGGAGGGCCTGGGACCTACGAGCAGTACTTC.

This clonotype was observed a handful of times. This sequence joins TRBV2 and TRBJ1-4; D remains ambiguous. The CDR3 is made up of 14 amino acids. The germline V gene has CDR1 SNHLY and CDR2 FYNNEI. Between the trimmed V and J ends, which lost 8 bases and 7 bases, there was a span of 17 bases. CDR3 coding DNA: TGTGCCAGCCTGCCTGGGTCATTCCCTGAAAAACTGTTTTTT. Its translation: CASLPGSFPEKLFF.

This clonotype was seen many times. A junction end diverges from the germline sequence, so it may reflect a read error. This chain connects TRBV5-1 to TRBJ2-7, with 8 bases lining up with TRBD1. This CDR3 is built from 15 residues. Per germline, CDR1 SGHRS and CDR2 YFSETQ. This CDR3 is CASSPRTGSSYEQYF. CDR3 nucleotides: TGTGCCAGCAGCCCCCGGACAGGGAGCTCCTACGAGCAGTACTTC. The entire variable domain, with the rest obtained from reference TRBV5-1 and TRBJ2-7, is as follows: KAGVTQTPRYLIKTRGQQVTLSCSPISGHRSVSWYQQTPGQGLQFLFEYFSETQRNKGNFPGRFSGRQFSNSRSEMNVSTLELGDSALYLCASSPRTGSSYEQYFGPGTRLTVT.

Turning to this clonotype: A read error may be the cause here, since a much bigger clone is one base away. This is likely a read error, given that the CDR3 carries no conserved phenylalanine or tryptophan at its end. The rearrangement uses TRBV7-2 and TRBJ2-7; 9 bases match TRBD2. V trimming: 2 bases; J trimming: 6 bases; junction bases outside the gene matches: 11. CDR1 is SGHTA and CDR2 is FQGNSA in the germline V gene. This CDR3 has 16 amino acids. The CDR3 reads CASSLFISGGLGEQYY. In DNA, the CDR3 is TGTGCCAGCAGCTTATTCATTAGCGGGGGTTTGGGCGAGCAGTACTAC.

About this clonotype itself: Because it lacks the conserved phenylalanine or tryptophan at the end, this CDR3 is likely a read error. The J gene is TRBJ2-5, the V gene TRBV7-6; 10 bases line up with TRBD1. J was trimmed by 5 bases and V by 4 bases; bases with no gene match: 10. This CDR3 is 16 amino acids long. The germline V gene has CDR1 SGHVS and CDR2 FNYEAQ. The chain's CDR3 is CASSSLRDRGRETQYI. CDR3 nucleotide sequence: TGTGCCAGCAGCTCACTCCGGGACAGGGGTAGGGAGACCCAGTACATC.

This clonotype was recorded only once. The chain recombines TRBV27 with TRBJ2-7; 7 bases line up with TRBD1. With 4 bases clipped from V and 2 bases from J, the junction kept 5 bases outside the gene matches. Looked up from germline, CDR1 is MNHEY and CDR2 is SMNVEV (reference sequence). This CDR3 spans 14 amino acids. The CDR3 DNA reads as TGTGCCAGCAGTTGGACAGGTCTAACCTACGAGCAGTACTTC. It is translated as CASSWTGLTYEQYF.

This chain connects TRBV4-2 to TRBJ1-6; D remains ambiguous. V lost 5 bases and J 9 bases, leaving 11 bases between the germline ends. CDR1 and CDR2 from the germline V gene are LGHNA and YNFKEQ. This CDR3 comprises 13 residues. CDR3 nucleotide sequence: TGTGCCAGCAGCTCCGGGCTCCTTTCACCCCTCCACTTT. Amino acid sequence: CASSSGLLSPLHF.